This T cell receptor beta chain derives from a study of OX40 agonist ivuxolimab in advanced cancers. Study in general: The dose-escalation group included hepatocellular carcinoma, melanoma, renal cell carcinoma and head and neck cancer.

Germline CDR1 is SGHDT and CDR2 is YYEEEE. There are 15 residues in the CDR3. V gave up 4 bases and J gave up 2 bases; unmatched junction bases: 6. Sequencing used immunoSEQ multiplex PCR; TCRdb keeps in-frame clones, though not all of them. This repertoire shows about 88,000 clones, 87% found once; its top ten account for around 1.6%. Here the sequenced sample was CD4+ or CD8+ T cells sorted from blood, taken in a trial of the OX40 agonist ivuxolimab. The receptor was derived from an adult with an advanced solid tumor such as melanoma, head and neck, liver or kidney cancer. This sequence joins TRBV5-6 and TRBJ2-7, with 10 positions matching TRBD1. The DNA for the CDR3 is TGTGCCAGCAGCCCCGGGACAGGGGTCCCCTACGAGCAGTACTTC. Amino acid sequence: CASSPGTGVPYEQYF.